The 6 T cell receptor beta chains reported below all come from one sample, sequenced in a study of blood T cells in healthy people across ages. A second PCR of roughly 7 to 11 cycles used a sample-barcoded 5' primer and a J-beta primer mix. Using its own MiXCR run on the 5' RACE reads, TCRdb lists one record per CDR3 protein. The sample carries about 570,000 distinct CDR3 sequences, approximately 27% recorded once. What was sequenced was blood. The receptors originated from a woman aged 70-85 years in good health.

V and J are TRBV20-1 and TRBJ2-1, with D possibly being TRBD1 or TRBD2 (6 bases each). The CDR3 is 14 amino acids. V dropped 3 bases and J dropped 8 bases, with 17 bases sitting between them. CDR1 is DFQATT, CDR2 SNEGSKA, per germline (reference sequence). CDR3 bases: TGCAGTGCTAGCCGGGGGCAGGGATACGATGAGCAGTTCTTC. Amino acid sequence: CSASRGQGYDEQFF.

This clonotype has a count of ten or more. The chain employs TRBV12-3 or TRBV12-4 and TRBJ1-1; D uncertain. The V gene lost 8 bases and the J gene lost 4 bases, with 14 bases spanning the gap. The CDR3 consists of 13 residues. Here the CDR3 reads CASSSGPGTEAFF. In DNA, the CDR3 is TGTGCCAGCTCCTCGGGCCCGGGCACTGAAGCTTTCTTT.

Only a few counts were recorded for this clonotype. The rearrangement joins TRBV19 to TRBJ2-5; 15 bases align to TRBD2. Trimming cost V 6 bases and J 5 bases; bases outside gene matches: 7. The V gene's germline CDR1 is LNHDA and CDR2 SQIVND (reference sequence). This CDR3 is 16 amino acids long. The CDR3 spells CASRRTSGGAGETQYF. CDR3 DNA: TGTGCCAGTAGAAGGACTAGCGGGGGGGCCGGCGAGACCCAGTACTTC.

This clonotype came up a few times. V is TRBV7-2 and J is TRBJ2-7; D is ambiguous. Trimming shortened V by 3 bases and J by 0 bases, and 6 bases separated the two germline ends. This CDR3 has 13 residues. Germline assignment: CDR1 SGHTA and CDR2 FQGNSA. The CDR3 nucleotides read TGTGCCAGCAGCTTCCAGAGCTCCTACGAGCAGTACTTC. Translation: CASSFQSSYEQYF.

This clonotype came up a few times. This rearrangement joins TRBV7-2 to TRBJ1-2; D is possibly TRBD1 (6 bases). Per the germline V gene, CDR1 is SGHTA and CDR2 is FQGNSA. The CDR3 runs 12 residues. Trimming shortened V by 5 bases and J by 11 bases, and 15 bases separated the two germline ends. Here the CDR3 reads CASSPTRGWYTF. CDR3 nucleotide sequence: TGTGCCAGCAGCCCCACGAGGGGGTGGTACACCTTC.

This clonotype was counted many times. This chain links TRBV20-1 with TRBJ1-6; D is unresolved. This CDR3 comprises 15 residues. Trimming shortened V by 0 bases and J by 8 bases, and 14 bases separated the two germline ends. Looked up from germline, CDR1 is DFQATT and CDR2 is SNEGSKA (reference sequence). The DNA of the CDR3 is TGCAGTGCTAGAGATCGGGGATCTTGGGATTCACCCCTCCACTTT. It yields the protein CSARDRGSWDSPLHF.